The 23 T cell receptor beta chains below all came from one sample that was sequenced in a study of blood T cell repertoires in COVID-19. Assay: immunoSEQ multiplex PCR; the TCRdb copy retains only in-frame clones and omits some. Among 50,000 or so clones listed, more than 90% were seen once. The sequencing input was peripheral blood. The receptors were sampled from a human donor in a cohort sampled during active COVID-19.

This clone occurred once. The CDR3 loop reads CASSLRQVNTEAFF. The CDR3 nucleotides are TGCGCCAGCAGCTTGCGCCAGGTGAACACTGAAGCTTTCTTT. The rearrangement joins TRBV5-1 to TRBJ1-1; D is ambiguous. The CDR3 consists of 14 residues. Germline values: CDR1 SGHRS, CDR2 YFSETQ. Trimming took off 1 base at V and 0 bases at J, with 7 bases between the two ends.

CDR3 nucleotide sequence: TGTGCCAGCAGATCAGGGGCGGCTAATGAAAAACTGTTTTTT. Translating it yields CASRSGAANEKLFF. The chain uses TRBV6-5 and TRBJ1-4; D might be TRBD1 (6 bases). Germline V gene data show CDR1 as MNHEY and CDR2 as SVGAGI. This CDR3 has 14 amino acids. Trimming took 6 bases from V and 3 from J, leaving 11 bases between them.

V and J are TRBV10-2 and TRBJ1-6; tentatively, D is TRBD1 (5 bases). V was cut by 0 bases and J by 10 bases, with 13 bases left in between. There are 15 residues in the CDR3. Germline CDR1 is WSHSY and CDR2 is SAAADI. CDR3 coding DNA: TGCGCCAGCAGTGAGTCTTTGGAGGGACGATCACCCCTCCACTTT. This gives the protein CASSESLEGRSPLHF.

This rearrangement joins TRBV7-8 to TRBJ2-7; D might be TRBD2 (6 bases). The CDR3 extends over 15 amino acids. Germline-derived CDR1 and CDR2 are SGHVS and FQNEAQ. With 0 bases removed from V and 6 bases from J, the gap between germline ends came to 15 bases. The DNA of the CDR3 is TGTGCCAGCAGCTTAGCGGGGCCGCGGGGTCGCGAGCAGTACGTC. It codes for CASSLAGPRGREQYV.

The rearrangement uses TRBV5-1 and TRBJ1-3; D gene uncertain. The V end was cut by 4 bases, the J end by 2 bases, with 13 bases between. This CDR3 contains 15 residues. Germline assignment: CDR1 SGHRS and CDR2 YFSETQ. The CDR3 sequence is CASSPELSPGNTIYF. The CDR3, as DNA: TGCGCCAGCAGCCCAGAACTAAGCCCTGGAAACACCATATATTTT.

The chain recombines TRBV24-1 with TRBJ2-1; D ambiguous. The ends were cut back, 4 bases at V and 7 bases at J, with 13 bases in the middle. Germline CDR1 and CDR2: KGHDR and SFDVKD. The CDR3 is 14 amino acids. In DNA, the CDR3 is TGTGCCACCAGTGACACAGCCAGACGAAATGAGCAGTTCTTC. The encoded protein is CATSDTARRNEQFF.

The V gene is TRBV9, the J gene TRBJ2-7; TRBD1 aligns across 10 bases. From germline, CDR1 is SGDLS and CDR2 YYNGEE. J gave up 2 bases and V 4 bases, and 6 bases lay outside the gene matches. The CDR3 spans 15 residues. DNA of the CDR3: TGTGCCAGCAGCCCGATCGGGACAGGGGCCTACGAGCAGTACTTC. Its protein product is CASSPIGTGAYEQYF.

The CDR3 loop reads CASSLDGSSYEQYV. The CDR3 region has the DNA TGCGCCAGCAGCTTGGACGGGAGCTCCTACGAGCAGTACGTC. The V and J genes are TRBV5-1 and TRBJ2-7, with D perhaps TRBD2 (6 bases). CDR3 length: 14 residues. Trimming left V 0 bases short and J 0 bases short, with 7 bases between. Germline-derived CDR1 and CDR2 are SGHRS and YFSETQ.

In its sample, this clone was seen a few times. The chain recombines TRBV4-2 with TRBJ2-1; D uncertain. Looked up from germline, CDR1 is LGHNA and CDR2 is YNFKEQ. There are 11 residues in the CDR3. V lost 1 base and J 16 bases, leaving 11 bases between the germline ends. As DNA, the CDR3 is TGTGCCAGCAGCCAAGGAGCGTCCAGCTTCTTC. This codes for CASSQGASSFF.

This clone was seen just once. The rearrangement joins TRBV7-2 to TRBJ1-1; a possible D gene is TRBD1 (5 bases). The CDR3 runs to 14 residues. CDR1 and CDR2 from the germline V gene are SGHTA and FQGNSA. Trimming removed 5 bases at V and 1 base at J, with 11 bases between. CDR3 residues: CASSPGHQNTEAFF. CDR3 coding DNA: TGTGCCAGCAGCCCCGGACACCAGAACACTGAAGCTTTCTTT.

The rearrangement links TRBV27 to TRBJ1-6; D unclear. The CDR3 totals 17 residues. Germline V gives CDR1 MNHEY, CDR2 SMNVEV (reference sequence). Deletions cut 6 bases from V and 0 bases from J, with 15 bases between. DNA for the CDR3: TGTGCCAGCAGAATCGGTGAGGTCCGCTCCTATAATTCACCCCTCCACTTT. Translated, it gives CASRIGEVRSYNSPLHF.

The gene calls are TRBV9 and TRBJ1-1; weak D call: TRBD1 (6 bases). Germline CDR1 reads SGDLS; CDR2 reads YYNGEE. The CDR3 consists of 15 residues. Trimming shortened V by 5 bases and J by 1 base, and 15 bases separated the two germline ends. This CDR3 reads CASRGAGETNTEAFF. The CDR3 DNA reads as TGTGCCAGCAGAGGGGCAGGGGAGACGAACACTGAAGCTTTCTTT.

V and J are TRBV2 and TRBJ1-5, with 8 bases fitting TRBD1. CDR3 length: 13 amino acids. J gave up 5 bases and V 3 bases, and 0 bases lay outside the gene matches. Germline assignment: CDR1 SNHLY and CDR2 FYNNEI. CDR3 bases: TGTGCCAGCAGTGAGGACAGGGATCAGCCCCAGCATTTT. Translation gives CASSEDRDQPQHF. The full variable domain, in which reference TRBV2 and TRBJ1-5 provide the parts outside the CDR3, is EPEVTQTPSHQVTQMGQEVILRCVPISNHLYFYWYRQILGQKVEFLVSFYNNEISEKSEIFDDQFSVERPDGSNFTLKIRSTKLEDSAMYFCASSEDRDQPQHFGDGTRLSIL.

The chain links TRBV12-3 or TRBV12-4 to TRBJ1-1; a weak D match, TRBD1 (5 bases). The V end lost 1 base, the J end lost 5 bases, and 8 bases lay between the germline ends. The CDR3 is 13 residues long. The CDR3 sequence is CASSLEGWTEAFF. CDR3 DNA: TGTGCCAGCAGTTTAGAGGGGTGGACTGAAGCTTTCTTT.

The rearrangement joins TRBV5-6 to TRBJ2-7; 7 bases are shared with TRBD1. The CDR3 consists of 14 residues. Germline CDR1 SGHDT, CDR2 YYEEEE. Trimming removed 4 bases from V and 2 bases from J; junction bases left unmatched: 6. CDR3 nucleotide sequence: TGTGCCAGCAGCCTAGACAGGGTGACCTACGAGCAGTACTTC. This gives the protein CASSLDRVTYEQYF.

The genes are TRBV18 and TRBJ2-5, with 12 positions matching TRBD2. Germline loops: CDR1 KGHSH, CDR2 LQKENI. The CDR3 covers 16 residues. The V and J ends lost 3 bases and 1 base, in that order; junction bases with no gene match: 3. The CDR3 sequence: CASSPGLAGSQETQYF. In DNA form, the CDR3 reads TGTGCCAGCTCACCGGGACTAGCGGGTTCCCAAGAGACCCAGTACTTC. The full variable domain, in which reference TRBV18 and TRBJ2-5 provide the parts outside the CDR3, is NAGVMQNPRHLVRRRGQEARLRCSPMKGHSHVYWYRQLPEEGLKFMVYLQKENIIDESGMPKERFSAEFPKEGPSILRIQQVVRGDSAAYFCASSPGLAGSQETQYFGPGTRLLVL.

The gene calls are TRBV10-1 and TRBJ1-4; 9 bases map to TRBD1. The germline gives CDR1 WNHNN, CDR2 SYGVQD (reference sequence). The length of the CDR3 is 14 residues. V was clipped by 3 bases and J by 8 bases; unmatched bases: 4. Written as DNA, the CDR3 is TGCGCCAGCAGTGACGGGACAGGGAAAGAAAAACTGTTTTTT. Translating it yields CASSDGTGKEKLFF.

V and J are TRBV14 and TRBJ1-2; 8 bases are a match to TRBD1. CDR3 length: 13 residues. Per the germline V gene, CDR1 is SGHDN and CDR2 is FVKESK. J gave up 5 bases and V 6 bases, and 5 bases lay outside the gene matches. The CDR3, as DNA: TGTGCCAGCAGTCCGGACAGGGATTATGGCTACACCTTC. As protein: CASSPDRDYGYTF.

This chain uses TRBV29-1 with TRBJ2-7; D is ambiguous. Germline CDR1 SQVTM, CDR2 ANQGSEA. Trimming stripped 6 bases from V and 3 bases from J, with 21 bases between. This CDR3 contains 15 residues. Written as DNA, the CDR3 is TGCAGCGTCCCGAACCGTCAGAAAACTATCTACGAGCAGTACGTC. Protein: CSVPNRQKTIYEQYV.

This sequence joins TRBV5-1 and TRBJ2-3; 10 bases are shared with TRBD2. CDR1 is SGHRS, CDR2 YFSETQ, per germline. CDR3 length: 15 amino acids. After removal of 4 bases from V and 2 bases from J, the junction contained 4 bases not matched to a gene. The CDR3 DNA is TGCGCCAGCAGCCCCAGCGGGAGGGACACAGATACGCAGTATTTT. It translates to CASSPSGRDTDTQYF.

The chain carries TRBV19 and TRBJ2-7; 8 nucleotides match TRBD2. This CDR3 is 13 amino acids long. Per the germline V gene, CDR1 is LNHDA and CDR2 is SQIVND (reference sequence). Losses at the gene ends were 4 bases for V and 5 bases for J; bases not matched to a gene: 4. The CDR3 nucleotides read TGTGCCAGTAGTACCGGGACTAGTGACGAGCAGTACTTC. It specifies CASSTGTSDEQYF.

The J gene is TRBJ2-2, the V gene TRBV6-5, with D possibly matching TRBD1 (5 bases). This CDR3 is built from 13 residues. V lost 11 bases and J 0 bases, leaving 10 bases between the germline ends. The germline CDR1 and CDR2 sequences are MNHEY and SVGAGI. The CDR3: CAGRQTNTGELFF. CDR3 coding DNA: TGTGCCGGCCGACAGACGAACACCGGGGAGCTGTTTTTT.

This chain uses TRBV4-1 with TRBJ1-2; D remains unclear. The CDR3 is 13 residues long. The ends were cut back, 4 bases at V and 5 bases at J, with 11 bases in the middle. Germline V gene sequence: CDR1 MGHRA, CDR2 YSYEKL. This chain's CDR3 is CASSPSTGYGYTF. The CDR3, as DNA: TGCGCCAGCAGCCCTAGCACGGGATATGGCTACACCTTC.